Shown below are 5 T cell receptor beta chains from a single sample sequenced in a study of blood T cells in healthy people across ages. PCR was performed a second time for roughly 7 to 11 cycles using a sample-barcoded 5' primer and a J-beta primer mix. TCRdb fed the 5' RACE reads into MiXCR, producing one record per CDR3 protein. The sample consists of about 780,000 distinct CDR3 sequences, around half of them appearing once. The sample comprised blood. The source of these receptors is a man at least 80 years old in good health.

Written as DNA, the CDR3 is TGTGCCAGCAGTTACTCGGGACTAAACATTCAGTACTTC. This translates into CASSYSGLNIQYF. V usage is TRBV6-2 or TRBV6-3 and J usage is TRBJ2-5; a weak D match, TRBD2 (6 bases). The last part of the DNA fits TRBJ2-4 better; the J call may be wrong. The germline gives CDR1 MNHEY, CDR2 SVGEGT. The CDR3 has 13 residues.

A remark on this clonotype: A read error may be the cause here, since a much bigger clone is one base away. The gene calls are TRBV24-1 and TRBJ2-1, with a weak D call TRBD2 (5 bases). The J call could be wrong; TRBJ2-7 is a better fit for the DNA end. CDR1 and CDR2 from the germline V gene are KGHDR and SFDVKD. This CDR3 comprises 15 residues. CDR3 residues: CATSDFPGIDNEQYF. In nucleotides, the CDR3 is TGTGCCACCAGTGATTTTCCCGGGATTGACAATGAGCAGTACTTC.

This chain joins TRBV20-1 and TRBJ2-3; possibly TRBD1 or TRBD2 for D (6 bases each). The CDR3 length is 15 residues. Trimming pared 1 base from V and 6 bases from J, leaving 17 bases between. Per germline, CDR1 DFQATT and CDR2 SNEGSKA (reference sequence). CDR3 loop: CSARGFGGGWDTQYF. CDR3 DNA sequence: TGCAGTGCTAGAGGGTTCGGGGGCGGATGGGATACGCAGTATTTT.

This clonotype was found a few times. The CDR3 sequence: CASSLLGQGFGTDTQYF. CDR3 sequence (DNA): TGCGCCAGCAGCTTGCTGGGACAGGGTTTTGGCACAGATACGCAGTATTTT. V gene TRBV5-1 combines with J gene TRBJ2-3; 9 bases are shared with TRBD1. This CDR3 is 17 amino acids long. The junction had 7 bases not matched to a gene; V was cut back by 1 base and J by 1 base. CDR1 is SGHRS, CDR2 YFSETQ, per germline.

This clonotype was observed at least ten times. V gene TRBV7-9 combines with J gene TRBJ2-5; no firm D call. Trimming removed 5 bases from V and 3 bases from J, with 10 bases in between. There are 13 residues in the CDR3. Germline V gene lookup returns CDR1 SEHNR and CDR2 FQNEAQ (reference sequence). The CDR3 DNA reads as TGTGCCAGCAGCGTAACGACCGAAGAGACCCAGTACTTC. This translates into CASSVTTEETQYF.